A selection of T cell receptor beta chains follows, all from one sample in a study of CD8 T cells in ankylosing spondylitis. One entry per CDR3 protein results from TCRdb running MiXCR on the 5' RACE reads. The sample includes about 170,000 distinct CDR3 sequences, around 18% of them seen just once. The sample was blood, either unsorted or a sorted T cell fraction (not recorded which). The receptors come from a male donor with ankylosing spondylitis or in good health (not recorded which). Each CDR3 is given with its conserved first and last residue. Each record gives: V gene, D gene, J gene, clone size, CDR3 protein, CDR3 DNA. A D gene is named only where the DNA matches it firmly. Rows may omit the clone size; those that give it use once, few, many or a size class.

TRBV10-2	TRBD1	TRBJ1-2	few	CASSEYDREGYGYTF	TGCGCCAGCAGTGAATATGACAGGGAGGGCTATGGCTACACCTTC
TRBV28	TRBD2	TRBJ2-2	few	CASSFRGRAVTGELFF	TGTGCCAGCAGTTTTCGCGGGAGGGCGGTCACCGGGGAGCTGTTTTTT
TRBV6-6	.	TRBJ1-1	few	CASSYVGTEAFF	TGTGCCAGCAGTTACGTTGGGACTGAAGCTTTCTTT
TRBV20-1	TRBD1	TRBJ1-1	.	CSARVGQGNTEAFF	TGCAGTGCTAGAGTGGGACAGGGGAACACTGAAGCTTTCTTT
TRBV5-1	.	TRBJ1-1	.	CASSVSRSTEAFF	TGCGCCAGCAGTGTGTCGAGGAGCACTGAAGCTTTCTTT
TRBV3-1	TRBD2	TRBJ2-5	many	CASSHRLAGETQYF	TGTGCCAGCAGCCACCGACTAGCGGGAGAGACCCAGTACTTC
TRBV2	.	TRBJ2-5	few	CASTDLGQTSTQYF	TGTGCCAGCACGGACCTAGGACAGACGTCGACCCAGTACTTC
TRBV29-1	.	TRBJ2-3	many	CSVKQLDTQYF	TGCAGCGTTAAGCAGTTAGATACGCAGTATTTT
TRBV5-1	.	TRBJ1-2	.	CASSPSTEIYTF	TGCGCCAGCAGCCCCTCCACAGAAATCTACACCTTC
TRBV7-7	TRBD2	TRBJ2-1	many	CASSFLAGGLNEQFF	TGTGCCAGCAGCTTTCTAGCGGGAGGACTCAATGAGCAGTTCTTC
TRBV5-1	TRBD2	TRBJ2-2	few	CASSSGGSGSSGELFF	TGCGCCAGCAGCTCCGGTGGTAGCGGGAGCTCCGGGGAGCTGTTTTTT
TRBV6-1	TRBD1	TRBJ1-5	.	CASSGSGGGQPQHF	TGTGCCAGCAGTGGGTCAGGGGGAGGACAGCCCCAGCATTTT
TRBV27	.	TRBJ1-1	.	CASSLSVSLNTEAFF	TGTGCCAGCAGTTTATCGGTCAGCCTGAACACTGAAGCTTTCTTT
TRBV30	.	TRBJ2-1	few	CAWRRPPGPMKFF	TGTGCCTGGAGGAGACCGCCGGGACCAATGAAGTTCTTC
TRBV6-1	TRBD2	TRBJ2-1	.	CASSEGLAEYNEQFF	TGTGCCAGCAGTGAAGGGCTAGCGGAATACAATGAGCAGTTCTTC
TRBV5-4	TRBD1	TRBJ2-1	few	CASSPRQGEQPYEQFF	TGTGCCAGCAGCCCCCGACAGGGGGAACAGCCTTACGAGCAGTTCTTC
TRBV5-1	TRBD1	TRBJ2-3	many	CASSYDRAMDTQYF	TGCGCCAGCAGCTACGACAGGGCTATGGATACGCAGTATTTT
TRBV12-3/TRBV12-4	.	TRBJ2-1	.	CASRLNNEQFF	TGTGCCAGCAGGTTAAACAATGAGCAGTTCTTC
TRBV12-3/TRBV12-4	.	TRBJ2-4	many	CASSLRTEGNIQYF	TGTGCCAGCAGCCTCCGGACGGAGGGAAACATTCAGTACTTC
TRBV27	.	TRBJ1-2	many	CASRLSFGEYGYTF	TGTGCCAGCAGGCTATCCTTCGGGGAATATGGCTACACCTTC
TRBV7-2	.	TRBJ1-5	.	CASSQIYSGRGQQPQHF	TGTGCCAGCAGCCAGATATACTCTGGTAGGGGCCAGCAGCCCCAGCATTTT
TRBV18	.	TRBJ2-1	.	CASSPPLAGLPTDEQFF	TGTGCCAGCTCACCTCCTCTCGCGGGACTCCCTACAGATGAGCAGTTCTTC
TRBV24-1	.	TRBJ2-7	many	CATSAADKSYEQYF	TGTGCCACCAGTGCCGCTGACAAGTCCTACGAGCAGTACTTC
TRBV5-5	TRBD1	TRBJ2-3	.	CASSPHSGQLTDTQYF	TGTGCCAGCAGTCCACATTCGGGACAGCTCACAGATACGCAGTATTTT